This TCR beta chain was captured in a study of cytomegalovirus exposure and HLA in healthy donors. Findings of the study overall: Most TCR sequences were seen very rarely across donors, but some public TCRs occurred in many. One later analysis, an examination of the roughly 130 validation repertoires, found that first-cohort TCR clusters tended to co-occur in them.

Germline-derived CDR1 and CDR2 are SGHVS and FNYEAQ. The CDR3 length is 16 residues. V dropped 4 bases and J dropped 0 bases, with 16 bases sitting between them. Remarks on this clone: The antigen is not known.

Libraries were prepared by immunoSEQ multiplex PCR; TCRdb keeps only in-frame clonotypes and omits some of them. The table has tens of thousands of clones, roughly 90% seen once. The sample consisted of PBMCs. This TCR derives from a woman aged 25 to 45 in good health and CMV-seronegative. The chain is built from TRBV7-6 and TRBJ2-7, with D perhaps TRBD1 (6 bases). Here the CDR3 DNA reads TGTGCCAGCAGCTCCCCCCGCGGACAGACCTCCTACGAGCAGTACTTC. It is translated as CASSSPRGQTSYEQYF. Looking up the rest from reference TRBV7-6 and TRBJ2-7 gives the full variable domain: GAGVSQSPRYKVTKRGQDVALRCDPISGHVSLYWYRQALGQGPEFLTYFNYEAQQDKSGLPNDRFSAERPEGSISTLTIQRTEQRDSAMYRCASSSPRGQTSYEQYFGPGTRLTVT.